This record looks at one T cell receptor beta chain sequence and its context. What it binds is not known. The data derive from a study of shared clonotypes between healthy human individuals. As for the study in general: Aged 18 to 49, the donors were a couple of women and a few men. Study findings and constraints: Owing to a small donor count, the genetic and exposure-history diversity represented was limited.

Per germline, CDR1 SGHTA and CDR2 FQGNSA. The CDR3 is made up of 16 amino acids. V was pared by 1 base and J by 5 bases, with 17 bases between. The sorted-subset replicate PCRs were given around 200 ng DNA, which is 27,000 or so T cell genomes. The assay was immunoSEQ multiplex PCR, and TCRdb's table has in-frame clones only and misses some. The table shows approximately 2.3 million clones, with roughly 93% occurring only once. The V gene is TRBV7-2, the J gene TRBJ2-5; either TRBD1 or TRBD2 may supply D (5 bases each). The TCR comes from a man younger than 35 in good health. Some clones in this sample may be carry-over from other donors' samples. Material: naive CD4+ T cells from PBMCs. Noted subset: CD45RA+ positively selected. CDR3 DNA sequence: TGTGCCAGCAGCTTAGGTTCAGATTCGGGACGGGAGACCCAGTACTTC. Protein product: CASSLGSDSGRETQYF.